A single sample gave rise to the 25 T cell receptor beta chains below, sequenced in a study of radiation and T cells in renal cell carcinoma. Time point specified: blood 2 weeks post-SBRT. Treatment of the sample: 15 Gy SBRT to primary tumor, nephrectomy 4 weeks later. This table comes from immunoSEQ multiplex PCR, and its TCRdb copy is limited to in-frame clones, with some not included. This repertoire shows roughly 130,000 clones, roughly 77% found once; its top ten account for less than 2.5%. The input for sequencing was blood, taken from a patient whose treatment included radiotherapy and nephrectomy. These receptors all stem from a woman aged 55-70 years with renal cell carcinoma.

This rearrangement joins TRBV11-2 to TRBJ2-2; D might be TRBD1 (6 bases). CDR1 and CDR2 (germline): SGHAT, FQNNGV. This CDR3 is 19 amino acids long. The V gene lost 3 bases and the J gene lost 4 bases, with 24 bases spanning the gap. The DNA for the CDR3 is TGTGCCAGCAGCTTCCGTATCTGGGAGAACAGGGCTCTCACCGGGGAGCTGTTTTTT. Its protein is CASSFRIWENRALTGELFF.

The chain couples TRBV5-1 to TRBJ1-4; tentative D call: TRBD1 (5 bases). The V end lost 3 bases, the J end lost 7 bases, and 13 bases lay between the germline ends. Germline V CDR1 and CDR2: SGHRS, YFSETQ. There are 14 residues in the CDR3. This chain's CDR3 is CASSWEGRVEKLFF. The CDR3 DNA is TGCGCCAGCAGCTGGGAGGGGAGAGTTGAAAAACTGTTTTTT.

The V call is TRBV7-3, the J call TRBJ2-5; tentatively, D is TRBD2 (5 bases). CDR1 is SGHTA and CDR2 is FQGTGA in the germline V gene. The CDR3 is made up of 15 amino acids. The ends were cut back, 4 bases at V and 2 bases at J, with 14 bases in the middle. CDR3 protein: CASSSGGQVQETQYF. CDR3 nucleotide sequence: TGTGCCAGCAGCTCAGGCGGGCAGGTACAAGAGACCCAGTACTTC. The full variable domain, rest sourced from reference TRBV7-3 and TRBJ2-5, is GAGVSQTPSNKVTEKGKYVELRCDPISGHTALYWYRQSLGQGPEFLIYFQGTGAADDSGLPNDRFFAVRPEGSVSTLKIQRTERGDSAVYLCASSSGGQVQETQYFGPGTRLLVL.

The rearrangement uses TRBV11-2 and TRBJ1-1; 7 bases line up with TRBD1. CDR3 length equals 13 residues. J was trimmed by 6 bases and V by 2 bases; bases with no gene match: 3. CDR1 SGHAT and CDR2 FQNNGV come from the germline V gene. The DNA for the CDR3 is TGTGCCAGCAGCTTAACAGGGGAACCTGAAGCTTTCTTT. It is translated as CASSLTGEPEAFF.

The V gene is TRBV7-8, the J gene TRBJ2-3; unclear D gene. The germline V gene encodes CDR1 SGHVS and CDR2 FQNEAQ. The CDR3 loop spans 17 amino acids. Trimming cost V 3 bases and J 2 bases, with 18 bases left between them. This CDR3 reads CASSFQPPWSFTDTQYF. CDR3 coding DNA: TGTGCCAGCAGCTTCCAGCCCCCATGGTCATTCACAGATACGCAGTATTTT. The full variable domain, completed using reference TRBV7-8 and TRBJ2-3, is GAGVSQSPRYKVAKRGQDVALRCDPISGHVSLFWYQQALGQGPEFLTYFQNEAQLDKSGLPSDRFFAERPEGSVSTLKIQRTQQEDSAVYLCASSFQPPWSFTDTQYFGPGTRLTVL.

The J gene is TRBJ1-1, the V gene TRBV19, with a weak D call TRBD1 (5 bases). The CDR3 contains 15 residues. Trimming took off 1 base at V and 0 bases at J, with 9 bases between the two ends. Germline V CDR1 and CDR2: LNHDA, SQIVND (reference sequence). This CDR3 is CASSIVDTLNTEAFF. The CDR3 DNA follows: TGTGCCAGTAGTATAGTGGACACTCTGAACACTGAAGCTTTCTTT.

The chain joins TRBV6-5 to TRBJ2-7, with TRBD1 as a possible D gene (5 bases). The germline CDR1 and CDR2 sequences are MNHEY and SVGAGI. Trimming took 5 bases from V and 0 from J, leaving 8 bases between them. The CDR3 consists of 13 residues. The CDR3 sequence: CASSGALSYEQYF. The CDR3 DNA reads TGTGCCAGCAGTGGGGCCCTCTCCTACGAGCAGTACTTC.

The V gene is TRBV7-2, the J gene TRBJ1-2; D remains ambiguous. CDR1 SGHTA and CDR2 FQGNSA come from the germline V gene. The CDR3 consists of 13 residues. V was pared by 2 bases and J by 2 bases, with 6 bases between. The DNA of the CDR3 is TGTGCCAGCAGCTTACTCGAGAACTATGGCTACACCTTC. Translated: CASSLLENYGYTF. The full variable domain, completed using reference TRBV7-2 and TRBJ1-2, is GAGVSQSPSNKVTEKGKDVELRCDPISGHTALYWYRQSLGQGLEFLIYFQGNSAPDKSGLPSDRFSAERTGGSVSTLTIQRTQQEDSAVYLCASSLLENYGYTFGSGTRLTVV.

This clone was counted a single time. The J gene is TRBJ1-2, the V gene TRBV28, with D perhaps matching TRBD1 (6 bases). Trimming removed 8 bases from V and 2 bases from J, with 18 bases in between. The CDR3 is made up of 15 amino acids. Looked up from germline, CDR1 is MDHEN and CDR2 is SYDVKM. The CDR3 region has the DNA TGTGCCAGCGTTACTCAGGGGCAGAGAAACTATGGCTACACCTTC. Protein: CASVTQGQRNYGYTF.

In this sample, this clone turned up once. The chain uses TRBV19 and TRBJ2-3; 7 bases are shared with TRBD1. Germline-derived CDR1 and CDR2 are LNHDA and SQIVND (reference sequence). V gave up 11 bases and J gave up 1 base; unmatched junction bases: 3. This CDR3 has 12 residues. This chain's CDR3 is CAPQGGTDTQYF. Written as DNA, the CDR3 is TGTGCCCCCCAGGGGGGCACAGATACGCAGTATTTT.

This chain connects TRBV6-5 to TRBJ2-1; unclear D gene. This CDR3 is 13 amino acids long. V was trimmed by 0 bases and J by 7 bases, leaving 7 bases between them. Germline lookup yields CDR1 MNHEY and CDR2 SVGAGI. CDR3 coding DNA: TGTGCCAGCAGTTACTCGATTGGGAATGAGCAGTTCTTC. It encodes CASSYSIGNEQFF.

This chain joins TRBV5-1 and TRBJ2-5; the D gene could be TRBD1 or TRBD2 (5 bases each). Germline CDR1 reads SGHRS; CDR2 reads YFSETQ. The CDR3 loop spans 15 amino acids. V was cut by 2 bases and J by 0 bases, with 11 bases left in between. The CDR3 protein is CASSFGDQYQETQYF. DNA for the CDR3: TGCGCCAGCAGCTTCGGGGACCAGTACCAAGAGACCCAGTACTTC.

The chain employs TRBV4-1 and TRBJ1-1; no definite D call. The CDR3 loop spans 16 amino acids. CDR1 and CDR2 from the germline V gene are MGHRA and YSYEKL. The ends were cut back, 6 bases at V and 0 bases at J, with 17 bases in the middle. CDR3 sequence reads: CASRDPLRDMNTEAFF. The CDR3 DNA reads TGCGCCAGCAGGGACCCTCTTCGGGATATGAACACTGAAGCTTTCTTT.

The V gene is TRBV6-4, the J gene TRBJ2-2, with 11 bases matching TRBD2. The CDR3 extends over 15 amino acids. Losses at the gene ends were 3 bases for V and 4 bases for J; bases not matched to a gene: 1. The germline V gene encodes CDR1 MRHNA and CDR2 SNTAGT. CDR3 region: CASSETSGGTGELFF. The CDR3 DNA reads as TGTGCCAGCAGTGAAACTAGCGGGGGCACCGGGGAGCTGTTTTTT.

CDR3 DNA: TGTGCCAGCAGCTTATCAGCAACAGAACCATACGAGCAGTACTTC. This codes for CASSLSATEPYEQYF. The J gene is TRBJ2-7, the V gene TRBV7-2; D gene unclear. CDR3 size: 15 residues. The germline gives CDR1 SGHTA, CDR2 FQGNSA. Trimming left V 2 bases short and J 4 bases short, with 15 bases between.

V usage is TRBV7-9 and J usage is TRBJ1-1; D is perhaps TRBD1 (5 bases). This CDR3 contains 18 residues. With 0 bases removed from V and 3 bases from J, the gap between germline ends came to 20 bases. The germline V gene encodes CDR1 SEHNR and CDR2 FQNEAQ (reference sequence). CDR3 in amino acids: CASSLASDRATIYTEAFF. The DNA for the CDR3 is TGTGCCAGCAGCTTAGCATCAGACAGAGCGACAATATACACTGAAGCTTTCTTT.

The chain carries TRBV5-7 and TRBJ2-7; D unresolved. TRBV5-7 is recorded as an ORF, its role being uncertain. CDR3 length: 15 residues. The ends were cut back, 0 bases at V and 5 bases at J, with 15 bases in the middle. The CDR3 DNA reads as TGTGCCAGCAGCTTGGGGGGATCGGTTCGCCACGAGCAGTACTTC. As protein: CASSLGGSVRHEQYF.

CDR3 sequence reads: CASSPRTGDFEKLFF. For the CDR3, the DNA is TGCGCCAGCAGCCCCCGGACAGGGGATTTCGAAAAACTGTTTTTT. The gene calls are TRBV5-1 and TRBJ1-4; 9 bases match TRBD1. This CDR3 has 15 amino acids. Germline trimming cut 4 bases from V and 8 bases from J; bases unmatched to any gene: 9. Germline V gene sequence: CDR1 SGHRS, CDR2 YFSETQ.

This clone was observed a handful of times. Other nucleotide sequences from this sample produce the same CDR3. The chain joins TRBV19 to TRBJ2-2; a weak D match, TRBD1 (6 bases). Per germline, CDR1 LNHDA and CDR2 SQIVND (reference sequence). There are 16 residues in the CDR3. Trimming left V 5 bases short and J 0 bases short, with 13 bases between. CDR3 loop: CASSLLTGTNTGELFF. CDR3 in DNA: TGTGCCAGTAGTCTTCTTACAGGGACGAACACCGGGGAGCTGTTTTTT.

The V call is TRBV6-1, the J call TRBJ2-4; 11 nucleotides match TRBD1. Per germline, CDR1 MNHNS and CDR2 SASEGT. The CDR3 consists of 15 residues. V dropped 5 bases and J dropped 6; count of bases not matched to a gene: 6. CDR3 bases: TGTGCCAGCAGTTTTGGGACAGGGGGGGCAAACATTCAGTACTTC. As protein: CASSFGTGGANIQYF.

This chain links TRBV6-6 with TRBJ1-6; perhaps TRBD1 as D (6 bases). Germline V gene data show CDR1 as MNHNY and CDR2 as SVGAGI (reference sequence). Trimming shortened V by 5 bases and J by 9 bases, and 11 bases separated the two germline ends. The CDR3 contains 13 residues. CDR3 in DNA: TGTGCCAGCAGTACAGGGATACTTTCACCCCTCCACTTT. Amino acids: CASSTGILSPLHF.

This clone has a handful of counts. This sequence joins TRBV19 and TRBJ1-1, with a tentative D call TRBD1 (5 bases). This CDR3 has 14 residues. Deletions cut 5 bases from V and 5 bases from J, with 15 bases between. In germline, CDR1 is LNHDA, CDR2 SQIVND (reference sequence). CDR3 sequence (DNA): TGTGCCAGTAGTCCTAGACGGGGGACGACTGAAGCTTTCTTT. Translated: CASSPRRGTTEAFF.

This clone was seen just once. The same CDR3 is also encoded by other DNA sequences in this sample. CDR3 protein: CASSRLNTEAFF. CDR3 coding DNA: TGTGCCAGCAGCCGACTGAACACTGAAGCTTTCTTT. The J gene is TRBJ1-1, the V gene TRBV5-6; D is ambiguous. The germline gives CDR1 SGHDT, CDR2 YYEEEE. V lost 4 bases and J 0 bases, leaving 4 bases between the germline ends. The CDR3 has 12 amino acids. The variable domain in full, completed from reference TRBV5-6 and TRBJ1-1, reads DAGVTQSPTHLIKTRGQQVTLRCSPKSGHDTVSWYQQALGQGPQFIFQYYEEEERQRGNFPDRFSGHQFPNYSSELNVNALLLGDSALYLCASSRLNTEAFFGQGTRLTVV.

The chain is built from TRBV6-5 and TRBJ2-7; D tentatively fits TRBD1 or TRBD2 (6 bases each). The CDR3 loop spans 16 amino acids. Germline V gives CDR1 MNHEY, CDR2 SVGAGI. V was clipped by 0 bases and J by 2 bases, with 14 bases between them. In DNA form, the CDR3 reads TGTGCCAGCAGTTACTCGATGGGGGGCCGAACCTACGAGCAGTACTTC. Its protein product is CASSYSMGGRTYEQYF.

This clone occurred a few times. The V call is TRBV19, the J call TRBJ2-1; D unclear. Trimming stripped 3 bases from V and 2 bases from J, with 8 bases between. CDR1 LNHDA and CDR2 SQIVND come from the germline V gene (reference sequence). This CDR3 region has 14 residues. The CDR3 here is CASSITVTYNEQFF. The CDR3 DNA sequence: TGTGCCAGTAGTATTACTGTGACCTACAATGAGCAGTTCTTC.